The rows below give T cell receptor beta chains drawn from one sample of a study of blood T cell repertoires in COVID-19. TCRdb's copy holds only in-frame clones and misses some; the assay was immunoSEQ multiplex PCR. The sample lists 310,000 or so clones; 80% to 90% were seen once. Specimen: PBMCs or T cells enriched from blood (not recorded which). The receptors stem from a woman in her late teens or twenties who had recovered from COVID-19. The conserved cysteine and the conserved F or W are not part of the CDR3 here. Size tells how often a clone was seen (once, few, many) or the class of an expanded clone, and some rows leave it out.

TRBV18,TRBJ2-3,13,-,ASSLGTASTDTQY
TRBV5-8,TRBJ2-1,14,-,ASSLGSGQGENEQF
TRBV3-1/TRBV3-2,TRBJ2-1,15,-,ASSHFPGRGENNEQF
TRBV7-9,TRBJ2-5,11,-,ASRTGDRETQY
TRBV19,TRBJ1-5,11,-,ASNPDRYQPQH
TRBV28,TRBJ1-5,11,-,ATTVEPNQPQH
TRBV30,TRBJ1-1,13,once,AWSDGTGGYTEAF
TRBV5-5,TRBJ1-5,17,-,ASSRRATGGIGSNQPQH
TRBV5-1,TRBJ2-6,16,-,ASSSSGTSITGANVLT
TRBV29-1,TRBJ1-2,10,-,SVEGDNYGYT
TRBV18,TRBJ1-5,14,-,ASSPTGGAGNQPQH
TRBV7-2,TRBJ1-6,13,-,ASSLAAQANSPLH
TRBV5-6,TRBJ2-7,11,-,ASSLTGTYEQY
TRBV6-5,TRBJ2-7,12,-,ASSQYRGGNEQY
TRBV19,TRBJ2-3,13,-,ASSIEGARTDTQY
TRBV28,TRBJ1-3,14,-,ASSLRGAVSGNTIY
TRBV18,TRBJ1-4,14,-,ASSPKTPKDNEKLF
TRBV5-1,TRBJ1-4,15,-,ASSKRTSGATNEKLF
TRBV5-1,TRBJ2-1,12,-,ASSLRQGHNEQF
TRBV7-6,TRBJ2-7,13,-,ASSLRASRTYEQY
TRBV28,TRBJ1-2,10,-,ASSLARYGYT
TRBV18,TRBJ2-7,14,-,ASSPPTGYHLHEQY
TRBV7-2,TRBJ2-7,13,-,ASSARDTYSYEQY
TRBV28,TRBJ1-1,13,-,ASSLFDRGLTEAF
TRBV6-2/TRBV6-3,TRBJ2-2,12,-,ASSFLRDTGELF
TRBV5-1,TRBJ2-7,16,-,ASSCHLGLISIYYEQY
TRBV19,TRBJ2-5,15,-,ASSISRVGQVWETQY
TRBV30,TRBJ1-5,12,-,AWRTGIGNQPQH
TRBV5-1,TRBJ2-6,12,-,ASSPISGANVLT
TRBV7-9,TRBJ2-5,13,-,ASSLQAGVGETQY
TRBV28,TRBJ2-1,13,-,ASSNSESSYNEQF
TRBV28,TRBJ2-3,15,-,ATKPSTSGGNTDTQY
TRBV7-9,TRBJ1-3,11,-,ASSPGNRDTIY
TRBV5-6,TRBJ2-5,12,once,ASSLGAQSPGQY
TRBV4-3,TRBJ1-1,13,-,ASSLYSAMNTEAF
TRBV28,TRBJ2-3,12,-,ASSFSGLKDTQY
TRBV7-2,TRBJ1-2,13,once,ASSPTDSTIYGYT
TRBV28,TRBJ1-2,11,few,ASSYGTGNGYT
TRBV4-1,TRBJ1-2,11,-,ASSQGDRGGYT
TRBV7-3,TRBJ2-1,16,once,ASSLNLGGGGAVYEQF
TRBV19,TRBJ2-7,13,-,ASTSVVGVGYEQY
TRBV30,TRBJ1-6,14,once,AITGPEASFNSPLH
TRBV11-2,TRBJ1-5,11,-,ASSRDRYQPQH
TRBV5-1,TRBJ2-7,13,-,ASTATSGSGSEQY
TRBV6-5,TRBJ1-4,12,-,ASAARGSDEKLF
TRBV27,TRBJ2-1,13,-,AIRPAREIHNEQF
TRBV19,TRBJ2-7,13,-,ASSDRGQGFSEQY
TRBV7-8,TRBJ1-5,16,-,ASSGDTGRDTPRGPQH